Sequencing of this T cell receptor (beta chain) was carried out in a study of T cell responses to AZD1222 COVID-19 vaccine. Notes on the study in general: Just six AZD1222 recipients were seropositive at baseline.

The CDR3 spans 13 residues. The trim removed 11 bases at V and 4 bases at J, leaving 3 bases unmatched. The germline V gene encodes CDR1 MNHNS and CDR2 SASEGT. As for this clone: Its specificity is unknown.

Profiled with immunoSEQ multiplex PCR; TCRdb holds only in-frame clones, not every one. The sample holds around 75,000 clones; approximately 88% are singletons and the top ten take approximately 11%. This clonotype was obtained from an adult who received the MenACWY meningococcal vaccine as a control. The chain carries TRBV6-1 and TRBJ1-6, with 9 bases lining up with TRBD1. The sequencing here drew on peripheral blood, taken 28 days after the second dose of the MenACWY control vaccine. The CDR3 DNA reads TGTGCCGGGGGGACAGGGTATAATTCACCCCTCCACTTT. Translation gives CAGGTGYNSPLHF.